This T cell receptor (beta chain) was sequenced for a study of Ad26.COV2.S vaccination and SARS-CoV-2 variants. The data were produced by immunoSEQ multiplex PCR, yet TCRdb's version contains in-frame clones alone and is incomplete. The table lists 400,000 to 500,000 clones, approximately 90% of them singletons. This clone was recorded a few times. This CDR3 contains 15 residues. Germline V CDR1 and CDR2: MDHEN, SYDVKM. The V segment lost 4 bases and the J segment 6 bases; nucleotides outside the gene matches: 8. Described treatment: roughly 19 received Ad26.COV2.S at low or high dose, single or two shots; several received placebo; per-sample allocation not given. Vaccine and placebo recipients were sampled on day 63 after the first injection. Aged 18-55 years, donor was enrolled in Boston in the early 2020s.

The rearrangement uses TRBV28 and TRBJ1-3; 8 bases match TRBD1. The specimen comprised peripheral blood, sampled in a trial of Ad26.COV2.S vaccine versus placebo. The receptor's source is a person aged 18-65 years who received the Ad26.COV2.S COVID-19 vaccine or a placebo. The CDR3 here is CASSSMDRAENTIYF. CDR3 coding DNA: TGTGCCAGCAGTTCCATGGACAGGGCGGAAAACACCATATATTTT.